These 24 T cell receptor beta chains were sequenced from one sample in a study of shared clonotypes between healthy human individuals. Generated by immunoSEQ multiplex PCR, the TCRdb table keeps only in-frame clones and is missing some. The sample yields approximately 2.4 million clones, about 94% seen once. What was sequenced was naive CD4+ T cells sorted from blood. The sample's subset: CD45RA+ positively selected. These receptor sequences come from a man between 18 and 35 years old in good health.

Points on this clone: This sample also contains other DNA sequences that code for the same CDR3. The rearrangement joins TRBV29-1 to TRBJ1-1, with D hard to call. The V gene's germline CDR1 is SQVTM and CDR2 ANQGSEA. V lost 1 base to trimming and J lost 0 bases, with 6 bases between them. The CDR3 length is 13 residues. The DNA for the CDR3 is TGCAGCGTTGAAGGCAGGATGAACACTGAAGCTTTCTTT. It encodes CSVEGRMNTEAFF.

The rearrangement uses TRBV5-4 and TRBJ2-7; 11 nucleotides agree with TRBD1. Trimming cost V 3 bases and J 6 bases; bases outside gene matches: 5. Germline V gene data show CDR1 as SGHNT and CDR2 as YYREEE (reference sequence). There are 14 residues in the CDR3. CDR3 loop: CASSSRTGGFEQYF. CDR3 nucleotide sequence: TGTGCCAGCAGCTCCCGGACAGGGGGCTTCGAGCAGTACTTC.

V is TRBV6-5 and J is TRBJ2-1; 11 nucleotides line up with TRBD2. This CDR3 contains 15 residues. The V gene's germline CDR1 is MNHEY and CDR2 SVGAGI. V lost 3 bases to trimming and J lost 7 bases; unmatched junction nucleotides: 5. CDR3 loop: CASSYLGLAENEQFF. The CDR3 DNA follows: TGTGCCAGCAGTTATCTGGGACTAGCGGAGAATGAGCAGTTCTTC.

The chain combines TRBV29-1 with TRBJ1-4; D unclear. Germline CDR1 is SQVTM and CDR2 is ANQGSEA. The CDR3 loop spans 13 amino acids. Trimming took 7 bases from V and 0 from J, leaving 9 bases between them. The CDR3 loop is CSAGRATNEKLFF. CDR3 sequence (DNA): TGCAGCGCCGGCCGGGCAACTAATGAAAAACTGTTTTTT.

The V call is TRBV27, the J call TRBJ1-2; D gene unclear. Trimming stripped 0 bases from V and 2 bases from J, with 7 bases between. The germline V gene encodes CDR1 MNHEY and CDR2 SMNVEV (reference sequence). This CDR3 has 14 amino acids. In nucleotides, the CDR3 is TGTGCCAGCAGTTTATCGGCCCTCAACTATGGCTACACCTTC. This gives the protein CASSLSALNYGYTF.

The chain links TRBV6-5 to TRBJ1-1; D not resolved. The germline V and J ends were trimmed by 7 bases and 8 bases, with 11 bases remaining between them. CDR3 length: 11 amino acids. The germline CDR1 and CDR2 sequences are MNHEY and SVGAGI. The CDR3 DNA sequence: TGTGCCAGCATTCGAGGGCCCGAAGCTTTCTTT. Translating it yields CASIRGPEAFF.

The rearrangement links TRBV6-1 to TRBJ2-1; 9 bases are a match to TRBD1. The germline V gene encodes CDR1 MNHNS and CDR2 SASEGT. The CDR3 is made up of 17 amino acids. The ends lost 0 bases at V and 7 bases at J; junction bases unmatched: 10. The CDR3 reads CASSEASGTGYVNEQFF. CDR3 nucleotides: TGTGCCAGCAGTGAAGCTTCCGGGACAGGGTATGTTAATGAGCAGTTCTTC.

The chain combines TRBV4-1 with TRBJ1-5; D remains ambiguous. The CDR3 contains 15 residues. Germline CDR1 and CDR2: MGHRA and YSYEKL. Trimming shortened V by 3 bases and J by 3 bases, and 12 bases separated the two germline ends. For the CDR3, the DNA is TGCGCCAGCAGCCAGAATTTGGGCGACAATCAGCCCCAGCATTTT. This encodes CASSQNLGDNQPQHF.

This clone was found once. The rearrangement uses TRBV6-6 and TRBJ1-5; no clear D. The CDR3 length is 13 residues. Trimming cost V 5 bases and J 4 bases, with 9 bases left between them. CDR1 and CDR2 (germline): MNHNY, SVGAGI (reference sequence). This CDR3 is CASSLTENQPQHF. CDR3 DNA sequence: TGTGCCAGCAGTCTTACGGAAAATCAGCCCCAGCATTTT.

The V gene is TRBV29-1, the J gene TRBJ2-7; 9 bases align to TRBD1. Germline V gives CDR1 SQVTM, CDR2 ANQGSEA. V gave up 6 bases and J gave up 3 bases; unmatched junction bases: 9. The CDR3 totals 14 residues. CDR3 in amino acids: CSVSTGGVIYEQYF. Here the CDR3 DNA reads TGCAGCGTGTCGACAGGGGGAGTAATCTACGAGCAGTACTTC.

To note about this clone: Different DNA sequences within this sample yield the same CDR3. The rearrangement links TRBV29-1 to TRBJ2-3, with 12 bases that match TRBD2. The CDR3 loop spans 15 amino acids. Germline trimming cut 0 bases from V and 6 bases from J; bases unmatched to any gene: 4. CDR1 SQVTM and CDR2 ANQGSEA come from the germline V gene. The CDR3 DNA reads as TGCAGCGTTGAAGATCTTGGGACTAGCGGGGATACGCAGTATTTT. The encoded protein is CSVEDLGTSGDTQYF.

The V and J genes are TRBV5-1 and TRBJ2-6, with 7 bases that match TRBD1. The V gene's germline CDR1 is SGHRS and CDR2 YFSETQ. This CDR3 is 17 amino acids long. With V trimmed by 6 bases and J by 1 base, 10 bases remained unmatched. CDR3 sequence: CASNPGQLESGANVLTF. The CDR3 nucleotides read TGCGCCAGCAACCCGGGACAGTTGGAGTCTGGGGCCAACGTCCTGACTTTC.

This sequence joins TRBV5-6 and TRBJ2-2; weak D call: TRBD1 (6 bases). Germline V gene data show CDR1 as SGHDT and CDR2 as YYEEEE. V was pared by 4 bases and J by 0 bases, with 19 bases between. The CDR3 totals 18 residues. Here the CDR3 reads CASSPDGLTGTNTGELFF. As DNA, the CDR3 is TGTGCCAGCAGCCCGGACGGGCTGACAGGAACGAACACCGGGGAGCTGTTTTTT.

This chain connects TRBV18 to TRBJ1-6; TRBD1 aligns across 10 bases. J gave up 10 bases and V 6 bases, and 6 bases lay outside the gene matches. The CDR3 loop spans 14 amino acids. Germline CDR1 KGHSH, CDR2 LQKENI. CDR3 protein: CASSQGQGNSPLHF. CDR3 coding DNA: TGTGCCAGCTCGCAGGGACAGGGGAACTCACCCCTCCACTTT. The variable domain in full, completed from reference TRBV18 and TRBJ1-6, reads NAGVMQNPRHLVRRRGQEARLRCSPMKGHSHVYWYRQLPEEGLKFMVYLQKENIIDESGMPKERFSAEFPKEGPSILRIQQVVRGDSAAYFCASSQGQGNSPLHFGNGTRLTVT.

The V and J genes are TRBV6-1 and TRBJ1-2, with 8 bases identical to TRBD1. The V gene end was trimmed by 2 bases and the J gene end by 4 bases; junction bases not matched to a gene: 6. Germline values: CDR1 MNHNS, CDR2 SASEGT. This CDR3 spans 15 amino acids. As DNA, the CDR3 is TGTGCCAGCAGTGAACCTAACAGGGGGGCCTATGGCTACACCTTC. Translation: CASSEPNRGAYGYTF.

This sequence joins TRBV11-2 and TRBJ2-3, with 14 bases aligning to TRBD2. CDR3 length equals 19 residues. V shed 4 bases and J 0 bases; nucleotides not matched to a gene: 9. CDR1 and CDR2 from the germline V gene are SGHAT and FQNNGV. The CDR3 DNA is TGTGCCAGCAGCTCTGGGGGACTAGCGGGGGTAAGAAGCACAGATACGCAGTATTTT. Its translation is CASSSGGLAGVRSTDTQYF.

This clone was detected once. The chain is built from TRBV19 and TRBJ2-2, with D hard to call. V was clipped by 3 bases and J by 6 bases, with 14 bases between them. There are 15 residues in the CDR3. Germline CDR1 is LNHDA and CDR2 is SQIVND (reference sequence). The CDR3 protein is CASSMPRAVAGELFF. CDR3 coding DNA: TGTGCCAGTAGTATGCCTAGGGCGGTAGCCGGGGAGCTGTTTTTT. The variable domain in full, with the rest retrieved from reference TRBV19 and TRBJ2-2, is DGGITQSPKYLFRKEGQNVTLSCEQNLNHDAMYWYRQDPGQGLRLIYYSQIVNDFQKGDIAEGYSVSREKKESFPLTVTSAQKNPTAFYLCASSMPRAVAGELFFGEGSRLTVL.

The CDR3 sequence is CASSQDGQGYSPLHF. The CDR3 DNA reads TGCGCCAGCAGCCAAGATGGACAGGGGTATTCACCCCTCCACTTT. V usage is TRBV4-3 and J usage is TRBJ1-6; 9 bases agree with TRBD1. Germline V gene sequence: CDR1 LGHNA, CDR2 YSLEER. The CDR3 totals 15 residues. V was clipped by 0 bases and J by 8 bases; unmatched bases: 2.

The chain recombines TRBV5-1 with TRBJ2-1, with D uncertain. The V gene lost 2 bases and the J gene lost 6 bases, with 21 bases spanning the gap. The CDR3 totals 17 residues. CDR1 SGHRS and CDR2 YFSETQ come from the germline V gene. DNA for the CDR3: TGCGCCAGCAGCTTCAACCCGAACCAAGTGTGGGGCAATGAGCAGTTCTTC. Translation gives CASSFNPNQVWGNEQFF.

Turning to this clone: This specimen includes other DNA sequences encoding the same CDR3. The rearrangement uses TRBV9 and TRBJ2-1, with TRBD2 as a possible D gene (6 bases). The germline V and J ends were trimmed by 0 bases and 5 bases, with 9 bases remaining between them. This CDR3 is 14 amino acids long. The germline gives CDR1 SGDLS, CDR2 YYNGEE. The CDR3: CASSVGGTNNEQFF. CDR3 bases: TGTGCCAGCAGCGTAGGCGGGACGAACAATGAGCAGTTCTTC.

The J gene is TRBJ2-7, the V gene TRBV5-1; D is ambiguous. This CDR3 spans 13 amino acids. Trimming shortened V by 6 bases and J by 2 bases, and 12 bases separated the two germline ends. Germline V CDR1 and CDR2: SGHRS, YFSETQ. Here the CDR3 DNA reads TGCGCCAGCAAGGGCGCGTCGACCTACGAGCAGTACTTC. Its translation is CASKGASTYEQYF.

The chain recombines TRBV6-1 with TRBJ1-2; 11 bases agree with TRBD1. The junction had 6 bases not matched to a gene; V was cut back by 2 bases and J by 4 bases. Germline lookup yields CDR1 MNHNS and CDR2 SASEGT. This CDR3 spans 16 amino acids. CDR3 residues: CASSETGTGGAYGYTF. The CDR3 coding sequence is TGTGCCAGCAGTGAAACCGGGACAGGGGGAGCCTATGGCTACACCTTC.

The chain combines TRBV28 with TRBJ1-1; no clear D. CDR1 and CDR2 from the germline V gene are MDHEN and SYDVKM. There are 12 residues in the CDR3. The germline V and J ends were trimmed by 1 base and 8 bases, with 8 bases remaining between them. CDR3 protein: CASSLSRFEAFF. CDR3 nucleotide sequence: TGTGCCAGCAGTTTATCTCGGTTCGAAGCTTTCTTT.

The chain couples TRBV5-1 to TRBJ2-5, with D tentatively TRBD1 (7 bases). The germline V and J ends were trimmed by 4 bases and 5 bases, with 18 bases remaining between them. The CDR3 loop spans 15 amino acids. CDR1 is SGHRS, CDR2 YFSETQ, per germline. CDR3 loop: CASSATQGDWETQYF. DNA of the CDR3: TGCGCCAGCAGCGCAACTCAGGGGGACTGGGAGACCCAGTACTTC.